Below are 10 T cell receptor beta chains sequenced from a single sample in a study of CXCR3-negative and CXCR3-positive naive CD8 T cells. Study findings and constraints: A higher hydrophobicity marked the TRB CDR3s of CXCR3-positive naive cells versus CXCR3-negative naive cells.

In preparing the TRB cDNA libraries, 5' RACE with UMI labels was used. From the 5' RACE reads, TCRdb lists one entry per CDR3 protein and no DNA. Recorded for this sample: about 50,000 distinct CDR3 sequences. Their antigens remain unidentified. The sequenced sample consisted of naive CXCR3+ CD8+ T cells from blood. Documented subset: CD45RO-CCR7+CD27+CD95- naive CD8+ T cells expressing CXCR3 (TNR3+). These receptors came from a human donor in good health. Some clones in this sample may be carry-over from other donors' samples.

This chain links TRBV4-3 with TRBJ2-5; TCRdb's D gene call, TRBD1, goes unchecked for lack of DNA. CDR1 LGHNA and CDR2 YSLEER come from the germline V gene. CDR3 size: 15 residues. This chain's CDR3 is CASSQDRTGRETQYF.

CDR3 sequence: CASSFSGGFLGYTF. The gene calls are TRBV12-3 or TRBV12-4 and TRBJ1-2. CDR3 size: 14 residues.

V gene TRBV7-9 combines with J gene TRBJ2-1; the TCRdb call, TRBD1, lacks DNA for checking. The CDR3 length is 15 residues. Germline V CDR1 and CDR2: SEHNR, FQNEAQ (reference sequence). The CDR3 sequence: CASSHRDRHYNEQFF.

V is TRBV7-9 and J is TRBJ2-7; TCRdb lists TRBD2, though no DNA is available to test this call. CDR3 size: 16 residues. Per the germline V gene, CDR1 is SEHNR and CDR2 is FQNEAQ (reference sequence). CDR3 protein: CASSLRNSGGAREQYF. Drawing the rest from reference TRBV7-9 and TRBJ2-7, the complete variable domain is DTGVSQNPRHKITKRGQNVTFRCDPISEHNRLYWYRQTLGQGPEFLTYFQNEAQLEKSRLLSDRFSAERPKGSFSTLEIQRTEQGDSAMYLCASSLRNSGGAREQYFGPGTRLTVT.

The chain uses TRBV7-6 and TRBJ2-3; TCRdb picks TRBD2, but there is no DNA to check that call. Germline V gene sequence: CDR1 SGHVS, CDR2 FNYEAQ. The CDR3 runs 18 residues. The CDR3 loop reads CASSLDATRPGGTDTQYF.

The gene calls are TRBV12-3 or TRBV12-4 and TRBJ1-1; no DNA is available, so the TRBD1 call from TCRdb remains unchecked. The CDR3 covers 13 residues. The CDR3 reads CASSLWDGTEAFF.

This rearrangement joins TRBV7-9 to TRBJ2-3; TCRdb's assignment of TRBD1 cannot be checked, as there is no DNA. From germline, CDR1 is SEHNR and CDR2 FQNEAQ (reference sequence). This CDR3 region has 15 residues. The chain's CDR3 is CASSLVWGDADTQYF.

V gene TRBV29-1 combines with J gene TRBJ1-2. This CDR3 contains 11 residues. The germline V gene has CDR1 SQVTM and CDR2 ANQGSEA. This chain's CDR3 is CSVEGLGGYTF.

The chain is built from TRBV20-1 and TRBJ1-2; TCRdb proposes TRBD1, but this gene call is untestable without DNA. The CDR3 runs to 11 residues. CDR1 is DFQATT, CDR2 SNEGSKA, per germline (reference sequence). CDR3 in amino acids: CSARPGIGYTF.

The genes are TRBV27 and TRBJ2-7; TCRdb's D gene call, TRBD2, goes unchecked for lack of DNA. This CDR3 spans 14 amino acids. Germline values: CDR1 MNHEY, CDR2 SMNVEV (reference sequence). The CDR3 is CASSSLLSGYEQYF.